These T cell receptor beta chains were read from a single sample in a study of T cell responses to AZD1222 COVID-19 vaccine. Some clones are missing from TCRdb's copy, which holds only in-frame ones; the method was immunoSEQ multiplex PCR. Found here are 15,000 to 20,000 clones, 80% to 90% of them singletons; the top ten hold over 20%. The source was peripheral blood, collected 28 days after the second AZD1222 dose. The receptor source for this set is an adult who received the AZD1222 COVID-19 vaccine. Each CDR3 is given with its conserved first and last residue. A D gene is named only where the DNA matches it firmly. Where a row states a size, it is once, few, many or the class of an expanded clone; other rows omit it.

clone size,D gene,V gene,J gene,CDR3 DNA,CDR3 protein
-,-,TRBV5-4,TRBJ2-1,TGTGCCAGCAGCTTGGCCGGGACGGCTTACAATGAGCAGTTCTTC,CASSLAGTAYNEQFF
-,-,TRBV14,TRBJ2-7,TGTGCCAGCAGCCAAGATAAAAACCTGCGCGAGCAGTACTTC,CASSQDKNLREQYF
-,-,TRBV11-3,TRBJ2-5,TGTGCCAGCAGCTTTTACGAGGATTCCGAGACCCAGTACTTC,CASSFYEDSETQYF
-,-,TRBV6-1,TRBJ2-6,TGTGCCAGCAGTGAAAATACTGGGGCCAACGTCCTGACTTTC,CASSENTGANVLTF
-,-,TRBV9,TRBJ1-6,TGTGCCAGCAGCGTAGGCCCGTCGGGGCAGGGTCGTTCACCCCTCCACTTT,CASSVGPSGQGRSPLHF
once,-,TRBV12-5,TRBJ1-5,TGTGCTAGTGGTTTGGGTCGAACAGGGTATAGCAATCAGCCCCAGCATTTT,CASGLGRTGYSNQPQHF
-,-,TRBV7-2,TRBJ1-5,TGTGCCAGCAGCTTACGCGGACAGTCTAGCAATCAGCCCCAGCATTTT,CASSLRGQSSNQPQHF
-,TRBD1,TRBV6-2/TRBV6-3,TRBJ2-1,TGTGCCAGCAGTTACTGGACAGGGAATGAGCAGTTCTTC,CASSYWTGNEQFF
-,-,TRBV12-3/TRBV12-4,TRBJ2-5,TGTGCCAGCAGTTTCAGGGAGACCCAGTACTTC,CASSFRETQYF
-,-,TRBV6-5,TRBJ1-2,TGTGCCAGCAGATTCGGGGGGGGCTATGGCTACACCTTC,CASRFGGGYGYTF
-,TRBD1,TRBV18,TRBJ1-1,TGTGCCAGCTCATGGGACAGGGCTGAAGCTTTCTTT,CASSWDRAEAFF
few,-,TRBV4-1,TRBJ1-2,TGCGCCAGCAGCCAATCAACTGTGTACTATGGCTACACCTTC,CASSQSTVYYGYTF
-,-,TRBV6-5,TRBJ1-1,TGTGCCAGCAGTTACTCAGGCGTGGGGGCTTTCTTT,CASSYSGVGAFF